The 32 T cell receptor beta chains below all came from one sample that was sequenced in a study of identical twins. TCRdb reprocessed the 5' RACE reads via MiXCR and lists one record per CDR3 protein. The sample consists of a few hundred thousand distinct CDR3 sequences, roughly 15% of them appearing once. The same data also went into a second study, on yellow fever vaccine responses in identical twins.

The specimen sequenced was CD4+ T cells sorted from blood. The receptors come from a woman between 18 and 30 years old in good health.

This rearrangement joins TRBV7-8 to TRBJ2-3, with a tentative D call TRBD2 (6 bases). Germline assignment: CDR1 SGHVS and CDR2 FQNEAQ. V lost 5 bases and J lost 2, with 14 bases in between. This CDR3 contains 15 residues. The chain's CDR3 is CASSGTGTYTDTQYF. The DNA of the CDR3 is TGTGCCAGCAGCGGAACCGGGACTTACACAGATACGCAGTATTTT. Full variable domain (remainder filled in from reference TRBV7-8 and TRBJ2-3): GAGVSQSPRYKVAKRGQDVALRCDPISGHVSLFWYQQALGQGPEFLTYFQNEAQLDKSGLPSDRFFAERPEGSVSTLKIQRTQQEDSAVYLCASSGTGTYTDTQYFGPGTRLTVL.

This chain uses TRBV12-3 or TRBV12-4 with TRBJ2-2; TRBD2 matches 8 bases. The trim removed 2 bases at V and 4 bases at J, leaving 12 bases unmatched. The CDR3 length is 18 residues. CDR3 nucleotide sequence: TGTGCCAGCAGTTTAAAGAGGAGGGGACTAGTACCCACCGGGGAGCTGTTTTTT. Translating it yields CASSLKRRGLVPTGELFF.

The rearrangement joins TRBV19 to TRBJ1-5; a weak D match, TRBD1 (5 bases). The CDR3 sequence is 15 residues long. CDR1 LNHDA and CDR2 SQIVND come from the germline V gene (reference sequence). With 5 bases removed from V and 1 base from J, the gap between germline ends came to 12 bases. CDR3 sequence (DNA): TGTGCCAGTAGTCCTACGACAGAAAGCAATCAGCCCCAGCATTTT. Protein sequence: CASSPTTESNQPQHF.

This chain joins TRBV5-1 and TRBJ2-1, with TRBD2 matching 11 bases. J lost 9 bases, V lost 0 bases, and 5 bases had no gene match. CDR1 and CDR2 (germline): SGHRS, YFSETQ. The CDR3 has 15 residues. The DNA of the CDR3 is TGCGCCAGCAGCTTGGCCCCGGGACTAGCGGCTGAGCAGTTCTTC. Residues: CASSLAPGLAAEQFF.

This clonotype has at least ten counts. This chain uses TRBV12-3 or TRBV12-4 with TRBJ1-1, with D unclear. The CDR3 loop spans 13 amino acids. The V and J ends lost 3 bases and 3 bases respectively, with 8 bases between them. CDR3 sequence reads: CASSFQEDTEAFF. CDR3 in DNA: TGTGCCAGCAGTTTCCAAGAGGACACTGAAGCTTTCTTT.

The rearrangement joins TRBV5-5 to TRBJ2-3; D ambiguous. Looked up from germline, CDR1 is SGHKS and CDR2 is YYEKEE (reference sequence). V shed 4 bases and J shed 2 bases, with 20 bases lying between them. The CDR3 has 17 amino acids. The CDR3 coding sequence is TGTGCCAGCAGCCTGCAGATCCGGGTTCCCCTCACAGATACGCAGTATTTT. This translates into CASSLQIRVPLTDTQYF. Complete variable domain (other parts from reference TRBV5-5 and TRBJ2-3): DAGVTQSPTHLIKTRGQQVTLRCSPISGHKSVSWYQQVLGQGPQFIFQYYEKEERGRGNFPDRFSARQFPNYSSELNVNALLLGDSALYLCASSLQIRVPLTDTQYFGPGTRLTVL.

The V gene is TRBV3-1, the J gene TRBJ2-7; D is unclear. The germline gives CDR1 LGHDT, CDR2 YNNKEL (reference sequence). Trimming stripped 0 bases from V and 3 bases from J, with 12 bases between. This CDR3 comprises 15 residues. Here the CDR3 reads CASSQDRLKSYEQYF. Written as DNA, the CDR3 is TGTGCCAGCAGCCAAGACCGACTGAAAAGCTACGAGCAGTACTTC.

This chain links TRBV12-3 or TRBV12-4 with TRBJ1-1; D is ambiguous. The CDR3 covers 13 residues. V lost 2 bases and J lost 9, with 13 bases in between. The CDR3 spells CASSLSGRVKAFF. DNA of the CDR3: TGTGCCAGCAGTTTAAGTGGTAGGGTAAAAGCTTTCTTT.

This clonotype occurred many times. The genes are TRBV12-3 or TRBV12-4 and TRBJ2-7; D is possibly TRBD1 (6 bases). The CDR3 runs to 12 residues. V was clipped by 3 bases and J by 4 bases, with 7 bases between them. CDR3 loop: CASSFRGYEQYF. In DNA form, the CDR3 reads TGTGCCAGCAGTTTCAGGGGTTACGAGCAGTACTTC.

This chain uses TRBV24-1 with TRBJ2-5, with a weak D call TRBD1 (6 bases). Germline V lookup: CDR1 KGHDR, CDR2 SFDVKD. With 0 bases removed from V and 1 base from J, the gap between germline ends came to 14 bases. CDR3 length: 17 residues. CDR3 in amino acids: CATSDLPGRGGQETQYF. CDR3 nucleotides: TGTGCCACCAGTGATTTGCCTGGCAGGGGTGGCCAAGAGACCCAGTACTTC.

This clonotype was counted a few times. The chain combines TRBV28 with TRBJ1-2, with 11 bases identical to TRBD1. Germline loops: CDR1 MDHEN, CDR2 SYDVKM. V lost 7 bases and J lost 3; bases outside the gene matches: 13. The CDR3 has 17 amino acids. This CDR3 reads CASTQDRGLYQHYGYTF. DNA of the CDR3: TGTGCCAGCACCCAGGACAGGGGGCTTTATCAGCACTATGGCTACACCTTC.

The chain carries TRBV11-2 and TRBJ2-4; 7 bases are shared with TRBD1. CDR3 length equals 14 residues. Looked up from germline, CDR1 is SGHAT and CDR2 is FQNNGV. Trimming took 3 bases from V and 5 from J; bases not matched to a gene: 4. The CDR3 DNA sequence: TGTGCCAGCAGCTTTACCGGGACAGAAAACATTCAGTACTTC. Protein: CASSFTGTENIQYF.

This clonotype appeared a few times. The chain employs TRBV5-1 and TRBJ2-7; 8 positions match TRBD1. V gave up 4 bases and J gave up 0 bases; unmatched junction bases: 6. The germline CDR1 and CDR2 sequences are SGHRS and YFSETQ. The CDR3 is made up of 15 amino acids. This CDR3 reads CASSEGQASSYEQYF. CDR3 nucleotide sequence: TGCGCCAGCAGCGAGGGACAGGCGAGCTCCTACGAGCAGTACTTC. The variable domain in full, completed from reference TRBV5-1 and TRBJ2-7, reads KAGVTQTPRYLIKTRGQQVTLSCSPISGHRSVSWYQQTPGQGLQFLFEYFSETQRNKGNFPGRFSGRQFSNSRSEMNVSTLELGDSALYLCASSEGQASSYEQYFGPGTRLTVT.

Comment on this clonotype: Relative to the germline gene, one junction end is altered; a read error may explain this. The chain combines TRBV20-1 with TRBJ2-2; 8 nucleotides align to TRBD2. The CDR3 covers 17 residues. Per germline, CDR1 DFQATT and CDR2 SNEGSKA (reference sequence). This chain's CDR3 is CCARPPGTSMFTGELFF. The CDR3 DNA reads as TGCTGTGCTAGGCCCCCCGGGACTAGTATGTTTACCGGGGAGCTGTTTTTT.

The V and J genes are TRBV20-1 and TRBJ2-3; 7 bases map to TRBD1. This CDR3 spans 15 amino acids. Trimming removed 0 bases from V and 1 base from J; junction bases left unmatched: 4. CDR1 is DFQATT, CDR2 SNEGSKA, per germline (reference sequence). CDR3 coding DNA: TGCAGTGCTAGAGATTCTGGACAGGGCACAGATACGCAGTATTTT. It is translated as CSARDSGQGTDTQYF.

This clonotype was seen a handful of times. The chain recombines TRBV28 with TRBJ2-7; D gene ambiguous. V dropped 6 bases and J dropped 2 bases, with 11 bases sitting between them. CDR1 and CDR2 from the germline V gene are MDHEN and SYDVKM. The length of the CDR3 is 13 residues. The CDR3: CASSIQPTYEQYV. As DNA, the CDR3 is TGTGCCAGCAGCATACAGCCAACCTACGAGCAGTACGTC.

This clonotype was counted between two and nine times. This sequence joins TRBV28 and TRBJ1-5; 9 nucleotides agree with TRBD1. With 5 bases clipped from V and 5 bases from J, the junction kept 10 bases outside the gene matches. Germline V gene sequence: CDR1 MDHEN, CDR2 SYDVKM. The CDR3 sequence is 16 residues long. CDR3 sequence (DNA): TGTGCCAGCAGTGAAAACGGACAGGGGCTAGATCAGCCCCAGCATTTT. Translating gives CASSENGQGLDQPQHF.

V and J are TRBV20-1 and TRBJ2-3; D unclear. CDR1 DFQATT and CDR2 SNEGSKA come from the germline V gene (reference sequence). CDR3 length: 12 amino acids. In DNA, the CDR3 is TGCAGCCCACATCAAGGACCTGATACGCAGTATTTT. This translates into CSPHQGPDTQYF.

This clonotype has just a few counts. The J gene is TRBJ2-3, the V gene TRBV7-9, with TRBD1 matching over 10 bases. Trimming took 5 bases from V and 4 from J; bases not matched to a gene: 3. The CDR3 runs to 14 residues. Germline V CDR1 and CDR2: SEHNR, FQNEAQ (reference sequence). The chain's CDR3 is CASSVGQGADTQYF. As DNA, the CDR3 is TGTGCCAGCAGCGTCGGACAGGGGGCAGATACGCAGTATTTT.

V gene TRBV5-1 combines with J gene TRBJ2-3; D is perhaps TRBD2 (7 bases). The CDR3 length is 17 residues. Looked up from germline, CDR1 is SGHRS and CDR2 is YFSETQ. V lost 2 bases and J lost 0, with 16 bases in between. The CDR3 reads CASSLRSGGGSTDTQYF. The CDR3 DNA sequence: TGCGCCAGCAGCTTACGGTCTGGCGGGGGCAGCACAGATACGCAGTATTTT.

This chain joins TRBV4-1 and TRBJ2-1, with 7 nucleotides matching TRBD1. The CDR3 extends over 16 amino acids. The junction had 10 bases not matched to a gene; V was cut back by 4 bases and J by 4 bases. CDR1 is MGHRA and CDR2 is YSYEKL in the germline V gene. CDR3 bases: TGCGCCAGCAGCCCTAGCTATCAGGGGGTATACAATGAGCAGTTCTTC. It is translated as CASSPSYQGVYNEQFF.

This clonotype turned up a few times. This chain links TRBV20-1 with TRBJ2-1, with D possibly TRBD1 on 5 matching bases. The V and J ends lost 4 bases and 10 bases respectively, with 17 bases between them. Germline-derived CDR1 and CDR2 are DFQATT and SNEGSKA (reference sequence). This CDR3 spans 13 amino acids. This CDR3 is CSAKSPGSWEQFF. The DNA for the CDR3 is TGCAGTGCTAAATCCCCAGGGTCCTGGGAGCAGTTCTTC.

The V and J genes are TRBV13 and TRBJ2-5; D not certain. This CDR3 is 13 amino acids long. V lost 5 bases, J lost 2 bases, and 9 bases lay in between. CDR1 is PRHDT, CDR2 FYEKMQ, per germline (reference sequence). The CDR3 DNA sequence: TGTGCCAGCAGCCATCCGTGGCAAGAGACCCAGTACTTC. Protein product: CASSHPWQETQYF.

The chain employs TRBV15 and TRBJ2-5, with 7 bases fitting TRBD1. This CDR3 is built from 17 residues. V shed 6 bases, J shed 1 base, and the junction held 14 bases outside the gene matches. CDR1 and CDR2 (germline): LNHNV, YYDKDF (reference sequence). CDR3 sequence (DNA): TGTGCCACCAGACGAGGGCCGGGACAGATATCCCAAGAGACCCAGTACTTC. Translating it yields CATRRGPGQISQETQYF.

This clonotype was found a few times. The rearrangement links TRBV12-3 or TRBV12-4 to TRBJ2-2, with D possibly TRBD2 on 6 matching bases. The germline V and J ends were trimmed by 3 bases and 7 bases, with 15 bases remaining between them. The CDR3 consists of 15 residues. The CDR3 loop reads CASSFMRLVGGELFF. CDR3 sequence (DNA): TGTGCCAGCAGTTTTATGAGACTAGTAGGCGGGGAGCTGTTTTTT.

This clonotype was observed a few times. This chain joins TRBV11-2 and TRBJ2-7, with D possibly matching TRBD1 (6 bases). V gave up 5 bases and J gave up 0 bases, with 11 bases separating them. Germline CDR1 reads SGHAT; CDR2 reads FQNNGV. CDR3 length: 14 residues. The CDR3 bases are TGTGCCAGCAGCCGAGGGACATTCTCCTACGAGCAGTACGTC. Its translation: CASSRGTFSYEQYV.

The rearrangement joins TRBV7-9 to TRBJ2-1; 9 positions agree with TRBD1. V lost 2 bases to trimming and J lost 6 bases; unmatched junction nucleotides: 5. The V gene's germline CDR1 is SEHNR and CDR2 FQNEAQ (reference sequence). The CDR3 contains 15 residues. The CDR3 loop is CASSLYVTGGNEQFF. CDR3 DNA sequence: TGTGCCAGCAGCTTATACGTGACAGGGGGCAATGAGCAGTTCTTC. The full variable domain, with the rest looked up from reference TRBV7-9 and TRBJ2-1, is DTGVSQNPRHKITKRGQNVTFRCDPISEHNRLYWYRQTLGQGPEFLTYFQNEAQLEKSRLLSDRFSAERPKGSFSTLEIQRTEQGDSAMYLCASSLYVTGGNEQFFGPGTRLTVL.

This clonotype was found a few times. The chain employs TRBV6-1 and TRBJ2-1; 10 bases fit TRBD2. Germline V gives CDR1 MNHNS, CDR2 SASEGT. The CDR3 consists of 15 residues. V was clipped by 6 bases and J by 0 bases; unmatched bases: 2. DNA of the CDR3: TGTGCCAGCAGAACTAGCGGGACCTCCTACAATGAGCAGTTCTTC. Protein: CASRTSGTSYNEQFF.

This clonotype has a handful of counts. This chain uses TRBV29-1 with TRBJ2-7; TRBD1 aligns across 10 bases. V gave up 6 bases and J gave up 3 bases; unmatched junction bases: 8. Germline assignment: CDR1 SQVTM and CDR2 ANQGSEA. The CDR3 is 14 amino acids. CDR3 residues: CSVRGQGGGYEQYF. DNA for the CDR3: TGCAGCGTCCGCGGACAGGGGGGGGGCTACGAGCAGTACTTC.

The rearrangement links TRBV27 to TRBJ2-3; TRBD2 matches at 8 bases. Germline loops: CDR1 MNHEY, CDR2 SMNVEV (reference sequence). Unmatched junction bases numbered 6, after V lost 5 bases and J lost 2 bases. The CDR3 is made up of 15 amino acids. The CDR3 DNA reads TGTGCCAGCAGTAATCTAGCGGGCAACACAGATACGCAGTATTTT. Encoded protein: CASSNLAGNTDTQYF.

This clonotype was detected a few times. The chain uses TRBV2 and TRBJ2-1; D gene uncertain. Trimming left V 6 bases short and J 5 bases short, with 14 bases between. This CDR3 comprises 14 residues. Germline V lookup: CDR1 SNHLY, CDR2 FYNNEI. This chain's CDR3 is CASRMVATDNEQFF. In DNA, the CDR3 is TGTGCCAGCAGGATGGTGGCCACAGACAATGAGCAGTTCTTC. The full variable domain, with the rest looked up from reference TRBV2 and TRBJ2-1, is EPEVTQTPSHQVTQMGQEVILRCVPISNHLYFYWYRQILGQKVEFLVSFYNNEISEKSEIFDDQFSVERPDGSNFTLKIRSTKLEDSAMYFCASRMVATDNEQFFGPGTRLTVL.

This clonotype was counted ten times or more. The chain has TRBV12-3 or TRBV12-4 and TRBJ1-4; D unclear. Trimming took 6 bases from V and 11 from J, leaving 16 bases between them. The CDR3 contains 13 residues. CDR3: CASSSNTGVKLFF. CDR3 coding DNA: TGTGCCAGCAGCTCAAACACGGGAGTGAAACTGTTTTTT.